One sample yielded the 20 T cell receptor beta chains listed below, sequenced in a study of T cells after yellow fever vaccination. One entry per CDR3 protein, called by TCRdb with MiXCR from the 5' RACE reads. The sample contains some 320,000 distinct CDR3 sequences, 8.7% of which appear only once. The sequencing used PBMCs, collected on the day of the first yellow fever vaccination. These receptors were obtained from a young man who received the YFV17D yellow fever vaccine.

The chain has TRBV12-3 or TRBV12-4 and TRBJ2-4; D is undetermined. This CDR3 comprises 16 residues. Trimming removed 1 base from V and 3 bases from J, with 13 bases in between. The CDR3 region is CASSLEMVSNKNIQYF. The DNA of the CDR3 is TGTGCCAGCAGTTTAGAGATGGTCAGTAACAAAAACATTCAGTACTTC.

Many counts were recorded for this clonotype. This chain connects TRBV5-1 to TRBJ2-3; D possibly matches TRBD1 or TRBD2 (6 bases each). Germline CDR1 is SGHRS and CDR2 is YFSETQ. The CDR3 is made up of 15 amino acids. Trimming cost V 0 bases and J 4 bases, with 12 bases left between them. The CDR3, as DNA: TGCGCCAGCAGCTTGGGACAGGAGGGACCAGATACGCAGTATTTT. This sequence encodes CASSLGQEGPDTQYF.

Only a few counts were recorded for this clonotype. V gene TRBV20-1 combines with J gene TRBJ1-2; 8 bases are a match to TRBD1. With 5 bases clipped from V and 5 bases from J, the junction kept 10 bases outside the gene matches. The germline V gene encodes CDR1 DFQATT and CDR2 SNEGSKA (reference sequence). The CDR3 has 14 amino acids. CDR3 region: CSAVLTGEWYGYTF. The CDR3 DNA reads as TGCAGTGCTGTCCTGACAGGGGAGTGGTATGGCTACACCTTC.

The chain combines TRBV5-1 with TRBJ2-3, with 10 bases fitting TRBD1. Germline V gives CDR1 SGHRS, CDR2 YFSETQ. The CDR3 contains 15 residues. Losses at the gene ends were 3 bases for V and 3 bases for J; bases not matched to a gene: 4. DNA for the CDR3: TGCGCCAGCAGCTCCGGGACAGGGGTAACAGATACGCAGTATTTT. It specifies CASSSGTGVTDTQYF.

This chain links TRBV9 with TRBJ1-5; D unresolved. Trimming took 0 bases from V and 8 from J, leaving 6 bases between them. Germline-derived CDR1 and CDR2 are SGDLS and YYNGEE. The CDR3 spans 12 residues. CDR3 sequence: CASSVVGEPQHF. The CDR3 DNA reads TGTGCCAGCAGCGTAGTGGGAGAGCCCCAGCATTTT.

This clonotype was counted between two and nine times. The V gene is TRBV2, the J gene TRBJ2-1; D is perhaps TRBD1 (5 bases). Germline loops: CDR1 SNHLY, CDR2 FYNNEI. V was cut by 7 bases and J by 2 bases, with 18 bases left in between. CDR3 length: 16 amino acids. The CDR3: CASTPPLRGTYNEQFF. The CDR3 coding sequence is TGTGCCAGCACCCCCCCGTTAAGGGGCACCTACAATGAGCAGTTCTTC. Full variable domain (outside the CDR3, taken from reference TRBV2 and TRBJ2-1): EPEVTQTPSHQVTQMGQEVILRCVPISNHLYFYWYRQILGQKVEFLVSFYNNEISEKSEIFDDQFSVERPDGSNFTLKIRSTKLEDSAMYFCASTPPLRGTYNEQFFGPGTRLTVL.

This clonotype was picked up many times. The chain has TRBV11-1 and TRBJ1-1, with D possibly TRBD1 on 5 matching bases. The CDR3 runs to 20 residues. V was shortened by 5 bases and J by 1 base, with 29 bases between the two germline ends. Germline CDR1 is SGHAT and CDR2 is FQDESV (reference sequence). The CDR3 DNA reads TGTGCCAGCAGCGCACGTATAATGGGTCGCTTGGGACCACCGAACACTGAAGCTTTCTTT. Its protein product is CASSARIMGRLGPPNTEAFF.

This clonotype was counted between two and nine times. The junction differs from germline at one of its ends, possibly a read error. This rearrangement joins TRBV9 to TRBJ2-1, with TRBD1 as a possible D gene (6 bases). CDR1 SGDLS and CDR2 YYNGEE come from the germline V gene. The CDR3 spans 17 residues. CDR3 in DNA: TGTGCCAGCAACGTAATACTAGGACAGAAAATCTACAATGAGCAGTTCTTC. It yields the protein CASNVILGQKIYNEQFF.

This clonotype showed up just a few times. The chain combines TRBV6-5 with TRBJ2-3, with no clear D. Deletions cut 4 bases from V and 2 bases from J, with 16 bases between. The CDR3 totals 16 residues. Germline V gene sequence: CDR1 MNHEY, CDR2 SVGAGI. In DNA, the CDR3 is TGTGCCAGCAGTTTCCGATCGTGGGAATACACAGATACGCAGTATTTT. Translated: CASSFRSWEYTDTQYF.

This clonotype was picked up a small number of times. The chain carries TRBV5-5 and TRBJ2-7, with D possibly matching TRBD2 (6 bases). With 2 bases removed from V and 2 bases from J, the gap between germline ends came to 14 bases. The CDR3 covers 15 residues. Per germline, CDR1 SGHKS and CDR2 YYEKEE (reference sequence). DNA of the CDR3: TGTGCCAGCAGCTTCGGAGGGCTCGAAACCTACGAGCAGTACGTC. It is translated as CASSFGGLETYEQYV.

This clonotype was counted a few times. The J gene is TRBJ1-2, the V gene TRBV29-1, with unresolved D. This CDR3 is built from 12 residues. CDR1 SQVTM and CDR2 ANQGSEA come from the germline V gene. V lost 6 bases and J lost 0, with 8 bases in between. The DNA of the CDR3 is TGCAGCGTCGTGACCGCTAACTATGGCTACACCTTC. It translates to CSVVTANYGYTF.

This clonotype occurred a few times. The chain combines TRBV4-1 with TRBJ2-1, with TRBD2 identical over 12 bases. This CDR3 region has 14 residues. Trimming cost V 4 bases and J 10 bases; bases outside gene matches: 5. Germline V lookup: CDR1 MGHRA, CDR2 YSYEKL. The CDR3 loop is CASSLFGLAGEQFF. The CDR3 DNA sequence: TGCGCCAGCAGCCTCTTCGGACTAGCGGGGGAGCAGTTCTTC.

This clonotype is a singleton in its sample. The J gene is TRBJ1-6, the V gene TRBV11-1, with a weak D call TRBD1 (5 bases). Trimming took 5 bases from V and 4 from J, leaving 18 bases between them. Germline assignment: CDR1 SGHAT and CDR2 FQDESV (reference sequence). This CDR3 has 17 residues. CDR3 amino acids: CASSRRPGRIYNSPLHF. The CDR3 nucleotides read TGTGCCAGCAGCAGACGACCGGGACGCATTTATAATTCACCCCTCCACTTT.

This sequence joins TRBV29-1 and TRBJ1-1; D remains ambiguous. Germline assignment: CDR1 SQVTM and CDR2 ANQGSEA. The CDR3 length is 11 residues. Trimming left V 4 bases short and J 8 bases short, with 11 bases between. CDR3 loop: CSVGDFREAFF. The CDR3 nucleotides read TGCAGCGTTGGTGACTTCCGCGAAGCTTTCTTT.

This clonotype was recorded at least ten times. The chain recombines TRBV12-3 or TRBV12-4 with TRBJ1-2, with 9 positions matching TRBD1. CDR3 length: 13 amino acids. V was clipped by 6 bases and J by 8 bases; unmatched bases: 7. CDR3 residues: CASRPGQGSGYTF. The CDR3 DNA is TGTGCCAGCAGGCCGGGACAGGGATCGGGCTACACCTTC.

V and J are TRBV7-8 and TRBJ2-5, with D maybe TRBD1 (5 bases). The CDR3 runs 16 residues. Between the trimmed V and J ends, which lost 4 bases and 3 bases, there was a span of 18 bases. The V gene's germline CDR1 is SGHVS and CDR2 FQNEAQ. Here the CDR3 reads CASSYSRTDSEETQYF. The CDR3 DNA sequence: TGTGCCAGCAGCTACTCAAGAACCGACAGCGAAGAGACCCAGTACTTC.

This clonotype was recorded a few times. This chain joins TRBV12-3 or TRBV12-4 and TRBJ1-5; maybe TRBD1 (5 bases). The CDR3 loop spans 14 amino acids. The germline V and J ends were trimmed by 3 bases and 5 bases, with 11 bases remaining between them. The CDR3 sequence: CASSFGGSDQPQHF. CDR3 nucleotide sequence: TGTGCCAGCAGTTTCGGGGGGTCTGATCAGCCCCAGCATTTT.

This clonotype was observed a handful of times. The rearrangement links TRBV3-1 to TRBJ2-1; 14 positions match TRBD2. Germline loops: CDR1 LGHDT, CDR2 YNNKEL (reference sequence). Losses at the gene ends were 3 bases for V and 3 bases for J; bases not matched to a gene: 4. The CDR3 loop spans 17 amino acids. CDR3 region: CASSHTGLAGVYNEQFF. CDR3 DNA: TGTGCCAGCAGCCATACGGGACTAGCGGGGGTCTACAATGAGCAGTTCTTC.

This chain connects TRBV14 to TRBJ2-7; D uncertain. The V gene's germline CDR1 is SGHDN and CDR2 FVKESK. CDR3 size: 14 residues. Between the trimmed V and J ends, which lost 2 bases and 3 bases, there was a span of 11 bases. CDR3 coding DNA: TGTGCCAGCAGCCAAAGAAGGATGGACTACGAGCAGTACTTC. Its protein is CASSQRRMDYEQYF.

The chain recombines TRBV20-1 with TRBJ1-6, with D unclear. The CDR3 is made up of 14 amino acids. Trimming stripped 2 bases from V and 2 bases from J, with 7 bases between. From germline, CDR1 is DFQATT and CDR2 SNEGSKA (reference sequence). This CDR3 reads CSARRGPYNSPLHF. The CDR3 nucleotides are TGCAGTGCTAGACGGGGTCCCTATAATTCACCCCTCCACTTT.